Below, one T cell receptor (beta chain) is given with its context. Per the original methods: Counts of nucleated cells, estimated from reference gene primer amplification, were obtained. Using immunoSEQ multiplex PCR, the repertoire was profiled, and TCRdb retains in-frame clones only, with some absent. V and J calls and clone size are copied from that table; D and trimming were computed from the DNA. Of about 53,000 clones in the sample, 70% to 85% were seen once. This sample was included in a study of blood T cell repertoires in COVID-19. Study details: COVID-19 samples, acute and convalescent, were from the United States, Italy and Spain. From T cells, B-cell-depleted T cells, or PBMCs came the material, which was cDNA or gDNA.

This CDR3 spans 13 amino acids. In germline, CDR1 is MNHEY, CDR2 SVGAGI. Trimming shortened V by 0 bases and J by 10 bases, and 10 bases separated the two germline ends. This receptor was taken from a human donor in a cohort sampled during active COVID-19. Sequenced input: peripheral blood. The V and J genes are TRBV6-5 and TRBJ2-1; D might be TRBD2 (6 bases). Here the CDR3 reads CASSYSMRGEQFF. For the CDR3, the DNA is TGTGCCAGCAGTTACTCGATGCGGGGCGAGCAGTTCTTC.